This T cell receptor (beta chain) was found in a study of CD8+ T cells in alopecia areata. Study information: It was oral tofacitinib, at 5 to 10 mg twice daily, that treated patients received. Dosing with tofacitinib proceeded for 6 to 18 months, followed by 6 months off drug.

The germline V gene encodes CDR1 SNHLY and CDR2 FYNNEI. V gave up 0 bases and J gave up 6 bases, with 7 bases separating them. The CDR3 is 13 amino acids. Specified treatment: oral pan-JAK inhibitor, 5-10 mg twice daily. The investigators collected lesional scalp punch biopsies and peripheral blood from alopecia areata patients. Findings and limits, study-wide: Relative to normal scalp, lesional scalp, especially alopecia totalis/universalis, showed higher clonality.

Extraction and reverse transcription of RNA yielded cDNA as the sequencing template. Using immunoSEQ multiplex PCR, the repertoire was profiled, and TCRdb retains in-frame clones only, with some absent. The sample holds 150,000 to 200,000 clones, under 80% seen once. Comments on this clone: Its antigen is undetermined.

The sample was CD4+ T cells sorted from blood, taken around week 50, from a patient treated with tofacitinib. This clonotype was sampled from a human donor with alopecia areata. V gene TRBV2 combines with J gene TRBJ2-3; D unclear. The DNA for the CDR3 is TGTGCCAGCAGTGAAGCGCCGTGGGATACGCAGTATTTT. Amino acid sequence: CASSEAPWDTQYF.